The T cell receptor (beta chain) under discussion was sequenced for a study of technical replicates of blood from a few donors. Trimming removed 3 bases from V and 1 base from J, with 13 bases in between. Germline loops: CDR1 SGHDT, CDR2 YYEEEE. CDR3 size: 15 residues. This table comes from immunoSEQ multiplex PCR, and its TCRdb copy is limited to in-frame clones, with some not included. This sample has 68,000 or so clones, with under 98% found just once. This sequence joins TRBV5-6 and TRBJ2-5; D is uncertain. Sequencing input: T cells isolated from PBMCs. The sequence was obtained from a human donor in good health. The CDR3 reads CASSSLSAVQETQYF. CDR3 nucleotide sequence: TGTGCCAGCAGCTCCCTTTCGGCGGTCCAAGAGACCCAGTACTTC. Full variable domain (remainder filled in from reference TRBV5-6 and TRBJ2-5): DAGVTQSPTHLIKTRGQQVTLRCSPKSGHDTVSWYQQALGQGPQFIFQYYEEEERQRGNFPDRFSGHQFPNYSSELNVNALLLGDSALYLCASSSLSAVQETQYFGPGTRLLVL.